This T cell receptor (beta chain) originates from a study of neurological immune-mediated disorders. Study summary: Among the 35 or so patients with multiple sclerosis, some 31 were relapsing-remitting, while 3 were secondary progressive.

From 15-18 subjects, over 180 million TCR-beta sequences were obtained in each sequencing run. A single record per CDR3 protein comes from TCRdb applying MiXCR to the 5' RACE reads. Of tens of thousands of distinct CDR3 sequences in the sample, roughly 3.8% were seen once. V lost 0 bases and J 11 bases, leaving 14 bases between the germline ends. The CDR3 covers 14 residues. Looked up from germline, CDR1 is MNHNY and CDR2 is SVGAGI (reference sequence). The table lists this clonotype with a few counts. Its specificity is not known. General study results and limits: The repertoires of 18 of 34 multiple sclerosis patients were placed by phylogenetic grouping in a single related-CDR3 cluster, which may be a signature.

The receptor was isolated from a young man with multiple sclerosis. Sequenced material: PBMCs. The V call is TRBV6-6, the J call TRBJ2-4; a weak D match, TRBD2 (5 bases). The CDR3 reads CASSYSRGSELQYF. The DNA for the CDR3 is TGTGCCAGCAGTTACTCGAGAGGGTCAGAACTTCAGTACTTC.